The clone carrying this T cell receptor (beta chain) was seen just once. Its antigen remains unknown. Sequence at one end of the junction differs from germline and may be a read error. RNA transcripts provided the source from which TCR beta CDR3 regions were amplified. The HTBI primer set was used in a first-round RT-PCR of the TCR CDR3. TCRdb called the multiplex PCR reads again in MiXCR, with one record for every CDR3 protein. The table records around 600,000 distinct CDR3 sequences, 45% of them present only once. This entry belongs to a study of T cells in Graves' hyperthyroidism and ophthalmopathy. There are 14 residues in the CDR3. Germline V gene lookup returns CDR1 MGHDK and CDR2 SYGVNS. The study's findings and limits: Within blood appeared most thyroid clonotypes that had expanded above 0.001. The model's output predicted ophthalmopathy at a median of around 7 months prior to onset.

This receptor was obtained from an adult man with Graves' disease, either hyperthyroidism or ophthalmopathy (not recorded which). The chain is built from TRBV25-1 and TRBJ1-3, with D uncertain. The material sequenced was peripheral blood or thyroid tissue (not recorded which). The DNA for the CDR3 is TGTGCCAGCGGTGATTCATCCTTTGGAAACACCATATATTTT. Translation: CASGDSSFGNTIYF.